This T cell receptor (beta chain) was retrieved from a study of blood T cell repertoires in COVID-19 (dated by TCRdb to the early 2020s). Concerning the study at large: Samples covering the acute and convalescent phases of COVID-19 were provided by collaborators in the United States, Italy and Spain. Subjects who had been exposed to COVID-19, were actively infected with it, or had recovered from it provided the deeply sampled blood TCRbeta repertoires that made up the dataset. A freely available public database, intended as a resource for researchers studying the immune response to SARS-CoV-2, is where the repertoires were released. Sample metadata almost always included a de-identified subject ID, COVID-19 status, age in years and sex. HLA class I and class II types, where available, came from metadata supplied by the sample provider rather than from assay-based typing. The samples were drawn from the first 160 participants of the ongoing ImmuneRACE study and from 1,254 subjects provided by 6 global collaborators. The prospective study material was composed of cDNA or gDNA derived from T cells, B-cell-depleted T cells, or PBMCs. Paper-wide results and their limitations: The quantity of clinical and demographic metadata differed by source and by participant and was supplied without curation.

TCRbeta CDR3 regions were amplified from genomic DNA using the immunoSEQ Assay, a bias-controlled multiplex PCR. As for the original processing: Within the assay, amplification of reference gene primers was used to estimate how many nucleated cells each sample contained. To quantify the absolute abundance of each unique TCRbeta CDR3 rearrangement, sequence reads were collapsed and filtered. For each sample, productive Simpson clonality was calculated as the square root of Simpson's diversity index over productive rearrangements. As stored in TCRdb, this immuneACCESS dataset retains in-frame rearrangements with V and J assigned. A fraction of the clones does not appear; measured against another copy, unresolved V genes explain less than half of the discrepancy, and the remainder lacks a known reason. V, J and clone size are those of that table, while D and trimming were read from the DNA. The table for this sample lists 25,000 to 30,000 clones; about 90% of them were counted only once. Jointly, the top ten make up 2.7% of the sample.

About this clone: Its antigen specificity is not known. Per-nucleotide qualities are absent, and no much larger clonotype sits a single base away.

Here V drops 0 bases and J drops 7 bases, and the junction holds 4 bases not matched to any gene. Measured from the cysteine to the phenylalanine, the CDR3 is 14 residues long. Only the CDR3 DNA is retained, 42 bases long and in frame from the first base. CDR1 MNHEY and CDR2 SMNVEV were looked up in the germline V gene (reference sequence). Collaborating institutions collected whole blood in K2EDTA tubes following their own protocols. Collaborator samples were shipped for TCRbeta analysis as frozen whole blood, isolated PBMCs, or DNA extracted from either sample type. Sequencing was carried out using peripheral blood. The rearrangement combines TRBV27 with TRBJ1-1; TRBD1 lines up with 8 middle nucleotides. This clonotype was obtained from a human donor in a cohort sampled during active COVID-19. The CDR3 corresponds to CASSLSRGLSEAFF. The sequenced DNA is TGTGCCAGCAGTTTATCCAGGGGGCTAAGTGAAGCTTTCTTT.